Listed below are T cell receptor beta chains from one sample, sequenced in a study of CD8 T cells in Susac syndrome. TCRdb independently ran MiXCR on the immunoSEQ multiplex PCR reads; one entry per CDR3 protein. In the table there are about 190,000 distinct CDR3 sequences, 80% to 95% of which are singletons. Material: CD4+ T cells from PBMCs. All receptors come from a human donor in good health. Each CDR3 is given with its conserved first and last residue. D genes are given only for firm matches. Clone size, where shown, is once, few, many, or a class for clones that have expanded.

DNA	CDR3	V	J	size	D
TGTGCCAGCAGCTTCCTCCCTCAGGGGGCAGTAAGGACTAGCGGGGATCCCGGGGAGCTGTTTTTT	CASSFLPQGAVRTSGDPGELFF	TRBV11-3	TRBJ2-2	few	TRBD2
TGTGCCAGCAGCTCACAGGGGGCTAGCACAGATACGCAGTATTTT	CASSSQGASTDTQYF	TRBV7-3	TRBJ2-3	NA	TRBD1
TGTGCCAGCAGCTTGACTAGCGGGGGATTGTGGACCGGGGAGCTGTTTTTT	CASSLTSGGLWTGELFF	TRBV4-2	TRBJ2-2	NA	TRBD2
TGTGCCAGCAGCAACCCTAATCCCCAGACCCAGTACTTC	CASSNPNPQTQYF	TRBV6-2/TRBV6-3	TRBJ2-5	NA	NA
TGTGCCAGCAGCCTCGGACAGGGGGAAGGTGAAAAACTGTTTTTT	CASSLGQGEGEKLFF	TRBV7-9	TRBJ1-4	NA	TRBD1
TGTGCCAGCAGCGCGGGGAAAAACACCATATATTTT	CASSAGKNTIYF	TRBV5-6	TRBJ1-3	NA	NA
TGTGCCAGCACAGGGGGCGTAGATCAGCCCCAGCATTTT	CASTGGVDQPQHF	TRBV2	TRBJ1-5	once	TRBD1
TGTGCCAGCAGTTTAGGCCACTACGAGCAGTACTTC	CASSLGHYEQYF	TRBV28	TRBJ2-7	NA	NA
TGCAGTGCCCCTGGACAGTACTCCTACGAGCAGTACTTC	CSAPGQYSYEQYF	TRBV20-1	TRBJ2-7	NA	NA
TGTGCCAGCAGTTTAGTCCCAGGGACTAACTATGGCTACACCTTC	CASSLVPGTNYGYTF	TRBV12-3/TRBV12-4	TRBJ1-2	NA	NA
TGTGCCAGCAGGTCGTGGGGGTTTCGGAATGGGGAAGAGACCCAGTACTTC	CASRSWGFRNGEETQYF	TRBV28	TRBJ2-5	NA	NA
TGTGCCAGCAGTCTAGAACAGGGGAAGTATACCGGGGAGCTGTTTTTT	CASSLEQGKYTGELFF	TRBV6-1	TRBJ2-2	NA	TRBD1
TGTGCCAGCAGATTGGACAGGCAGATGGGGCCCTCCAAAAACATTCAGTACTTC	CASRLDRQMGPSKNIQYF	TRBV6-1	TRBJ2-4	NA	TRBD1
TGCAGTGCTAGGGTCTACGAGCAGTACTTC	CSARVYEQYF	TRBV20-1	TRBJ2-7	NA	NA
TGTGCCAGCAGTCCGGCGGGACAGGCTAGCTTC	CASSPAGQASF	TRBV28	TRBJ1-2	NA	TRBD1
TGTGCCAGCAGCTTCGCGGGGCCTCCGAACACCGGGGAGCTGTTTTTT	CASSFAGPPNTGELFF	TRBV7-2	TRBJ2-2	NA	NA
TGCAGCGTTCAGGGGGCTAGCGGGGCCTATGAGCAGTTCTTC	CSVQGASGAYEQFF	TRBV29-1	TRBJ2-1	once	NA
TGTGCCAGCAGCTCCTTGGATAGACCGACCCTCCACTTT	CASSSLDRPTLHF	TRBV7-2	TRBJ1-6	NA	NA
TGCGCCAGCAGCTTGACTGACAGTAGATCACCCCTCCACTTT	CASSLTDSRSPLHF	TRBV5-1	TRBJ1-6	once	NA
TGCAGTGCCAGCAGGGGGAGTGAAGCTTTCTTT	CSASRGSEAFF	TRBV20-1	TRBJ1-1	NA	TRBD1
TGCGCCAGCAGCAAAGGGACAGGGAAGACGGGGTATGGCTACACCTTC	CASSKGTGKTGYGYTF	TRBV5-1	TRBJ1-2	NA	TRBD1
TGTGCCAGCAGTTTAAGACTAGCGGGGGGGGTCAATGAGCAGTTCTTC	CASSLRLAGGVNEQFF	TRBV27	TRBJ2-1	NA	TRBD2
TGTGCCAGCAGCGCCTACTCCGGGACTCCGGATACGCAGTATTTT	CASSAYSGTPDTQYF	TRBV9	TRBJ2-3	NA	NA
TGCAGTGCTAGAGTAGACAACAGGGGAATTAACTATGGCTACACCTTC	CSARVDNRGINYGYTF	TRBV20-1	TRBJ1-2	NA	TRBD1
TGCGCCAGCAGTCGTAATGCAGATGCCGAAAAACTGTTTTTT	CASSRNADAEKLFF	TRBV5-1	TRBJ1-4	NA	NA
TGTGCCAGCAGCCCAGGACGCCAACAAGAGACCCAGTACTTC	CASSPGRQQETQYF	TRBV7-9	TRBJ2-5	once	NA
TGTGCCAGCAGCTTAGAGCGGGGGCGAAGGGGGGTAAGCAATCAGCCCCAGCATTTT	CASSLERGRRGVSNQPQHF	TRBV7-9	TRBJ1-5	NA	NA
TGTGCCAGCACCCTTGTCGGGACTCAAGGAGGTCAGCCCCAGCATTTT	CASTLVGTQGGQPQHF	TRBV7-2	TRBJ1-5	NA	NA
TGTGCCAGCAGCAAGGGACAGATCCTAGCCAAAAACATTCAGTACTTC	CASSKGQILAKNIQYF	TRBV6-6	TRBJ2-4	NA	TRBD1
TGTGCCTGGAGTCGGGCCGGGGGGTACACCGGGGAGCTGTTTTTT	CAWSRAGGYTGELFF	TRBV30	TRBJ2-2	NA	TRBD2
TGCAGCGTTGGAGGGGCCTCCTACGAGCAGTACTTC	CSVGGASYEQYF	TRBV29-1	TRBJ2-7	NA	NA
TGTGCCAGCAGCTTACCTGGACCGAAAAGTGAGCAGTTCTTC	CASSLPGPKSEQFF	TRBV5-4	TRBJ2-1	NA	NA
TGTGCCAGCAGTTCTTTGTCTCGGCGCCATGGCTACACCTTC	CASSSLSRRHGYTF	TRBV27	TRBJ1-2	NA	NA
TGCGCCAGCAGCTTGAACAGTGATAGCAATCAGCCCCAGCATTTT	CASSLNSDSNQPQHF	TRBV5-1	TRBJ1-5	NA	NA
TGTGCCCGGACCGGGGGCGGTTTAGGTACGCAGTATTTT	CARTGGGLGTQYF	TRBV28	TRBJ2-3	NA	NA
TGCAGTGCTAGACCGACAGTCTACGAGCAGTACTTC	CSARPTVYEQYF	TRBV20-1	TRBJ2-7	NA	NA
TGCAGCGCCTTCCGTGGCGGGGGTAGCACCGGGGAGCTGTTTTTT	CSAFRGGGSTGELFF	TRBV29-1	TRBJ2-2	NA	TRBD2
TGTGCCAGCAGCTTCAGGGGGGAAGTTGGCTACACCTTC	CASSFRGEVGYTF	TRBV3-1	TRBJ1-2	NA	TRBD1
TGCAGCGTGTCAAAAAAATGGACAGGGGAAGCTGGCTACACCTTC	CSVSKKWTGEAGYTF	TRBV29-1	TRBJ1-2	NA	TRBD1
TGCAGCGCCCGGACAGGCCCGAACACTGAAGCTTTCTTT	CSARTGPNTEAFF	TRBV29-1	TRBJ1-1	NA	TRBD1
TGTGCCAGCTCTATAGGGAGAGGGCATGGTCAGCCCCAGCATTTT	CASSIGRGHGQPQHF	TRBV6-5	TRBJ1-5	NA	NA
TGTGCCAGCAGCTTAAGATTAGCGACAGGGAACCTTAATTCACCCCTCCACTTT	CASSLRLATGNLNSPLHF	TRBV7-2	TRBJ1-6	NA	TRBD1
TGCAGCGTTGACGTGGGTTACACCGGGGAGCTGTTTTTT	CSVDVGYTGELFF	TRBV29-1	TRBJ2-2	NA	NA
TGTGCCAGCAGCGGGGACAATCCAATGCAGTATTTT	CASSGDNPMQYF	TRBV11-3	TRBJ2-3	NA	NA
TGCGCCAGCAGCTTGGAGCTCGCGGGGCATGGAGATGAGCAGTTCTTC	CASSLELAGHGDEQFF	TRBV5-1	TRBJ2-1	NA	NA
TGCGCCAGCAGCCAAGGCGGACTAACGACCCAGTACTTC	CASSQGGLTTQYF	TRBV4-1	TRBJ2-5	NA	NA
TGTGCCAGTAGTACGGGACAGGGGAGCTCTGGGGCCAACGTCCTGACTTTC	CASSTGQGSSGANVLTF	TRBV19	TRBJ2-6	NA	TRBD1
TGTGCCAGCAGGTTGATCGGGGGGGCGGAGACCCAGTACTTC	CASRLIGGAETQYF	TRBV12-3/TRBV12-4	TRBJ2-5	NA	TRBD2
TGTGCCAGCAGCCGGGGGTCTAATGAAGCTTTCTTT	CASSRGSNEAFF	TRBV3-1	TRBJ1-1	NA	NA
NA	CASRETVGSGTF	TRBV28	TRBJ1-2	NA	NA
TGCAGTGCTAGAGCCCCGGACAGGGGGGTACAGGGCAATCAGCCCCAGCATTTT	CSARAPDRGVQGNQPQHF	TRBV20-1	TRBJ1-5	NA	TRBD1
TGTGCCAGCAGTTATAGCCTCGGGGAGACCCAGTACTTC	CASSYSLGETQYF	TRBV6-2/TRBV6-3	TRBJ2-5	once	NA
TGTGCCAGTCAGACGGCTAATGAAAAACTGTTTTTT	CASQTANEKLFF	TRBV19	TRBJ1-4	NA	NA
TGTGCCAGCACCAAACGTAGGGGAACTAGCGGGGGGAATGAGCAGTTCTTC	CASTKRRGTSGGNEQFF	TRBV12-3/TRBV12-4	TRBJ2-1	NA	TRBD2
TGCGCCAGCAGCTTGGCCGCAGGACTAGCCAAAAACATTCAGTACTTC	CASSLAAGLAKNIQYF	TRBV5-1	TRBJ2-4	NA	NA
TGTGCCAGCAGCCAATACGGGGGCCTCCCGGAGACCCAGTACTTC	CASSQYGGLPETQYF	TRBV14	TRBJ2-5	NA	NA
TGCAGTGCTAGTTCCTCGGGCCATTCGAATCAGCCCCAGCATTTT	CSASSSGHSNQPQHF	TRBV20-1	TRBJ1-5	NA	NA